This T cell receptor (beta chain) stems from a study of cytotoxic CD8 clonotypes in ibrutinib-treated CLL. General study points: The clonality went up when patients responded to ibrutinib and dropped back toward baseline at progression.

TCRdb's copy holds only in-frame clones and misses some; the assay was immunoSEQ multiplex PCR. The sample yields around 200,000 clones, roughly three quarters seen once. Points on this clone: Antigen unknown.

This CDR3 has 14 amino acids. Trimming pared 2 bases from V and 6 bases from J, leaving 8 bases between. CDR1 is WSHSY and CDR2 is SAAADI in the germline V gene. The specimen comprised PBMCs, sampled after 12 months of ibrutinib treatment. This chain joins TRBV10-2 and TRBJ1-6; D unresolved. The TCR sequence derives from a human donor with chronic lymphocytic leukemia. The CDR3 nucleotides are TGCGCCAGCAGTGAGCCAGTCCCTAATTCACCCCTCCACTTT. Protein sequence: CASSEPVPNSPLHF.